The entry below describes one TCR beta chain. The data were obtained in a study of blood T cell repertoires in COVID-19. Overall study: Acute and convalescent COVID-19 specimens originated in the United States, Italy and Spain. From T cells, B-cell-depleted T cells, or PBMCs came the material, which was cDNA or gDNA.

The CDR3 extends over 14 amino acids. Trimming took off 2 bases at V and 1 base at J, with 10 bases between the two ends. Germline assignment: CDR1 SGDLS and CDR2 YYNGEE. In the original workflow: Amplification with reference gene primers provided the estimates of nucleated cell counts. TCRdb's copy holds only in-frame clones and misses some; the assay was immunoSEQ multiplex PCR. V and J calls plus clone size are reproduced from that table; the DNA served to infer D and trimming. This table has about 49,000 clones, 60% to 80% appearing once. The specimen was peripheral blood. The chain couples TRBV9 to TRBJ2-7, with D possibly matching TRBD1 (6 bases). This receptor was taken from a man aged 65 to 85 with active or convalescent COVID-19. CDR3 residues: CASSVGASSYEQYF. The DNA for the CDR3 is TGTGCCAGCAGCGTGGGGGCCTCTTCCTACGAGCAGTACTTC.